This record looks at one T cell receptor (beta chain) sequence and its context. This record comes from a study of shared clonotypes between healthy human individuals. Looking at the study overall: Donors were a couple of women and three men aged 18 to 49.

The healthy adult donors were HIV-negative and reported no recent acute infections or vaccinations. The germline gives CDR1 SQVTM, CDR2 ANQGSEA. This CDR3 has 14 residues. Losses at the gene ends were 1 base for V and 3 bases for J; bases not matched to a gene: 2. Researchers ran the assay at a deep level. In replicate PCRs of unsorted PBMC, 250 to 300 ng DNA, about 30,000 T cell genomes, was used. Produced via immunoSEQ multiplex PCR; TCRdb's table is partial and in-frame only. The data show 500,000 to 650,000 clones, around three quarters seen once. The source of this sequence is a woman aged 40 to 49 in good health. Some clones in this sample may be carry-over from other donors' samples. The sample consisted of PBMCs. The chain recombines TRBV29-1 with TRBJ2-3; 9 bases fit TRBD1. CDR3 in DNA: TGCAGCGTTGAAGCGACAGGGGGTACAGATACGCAGTATTTT. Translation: CSVEATGGTDTQYF.